These 27 T cell receptor beta chains were all obtained from the same sample, sequenced in a study of CXCR3-negative and CXCR3-positive naive CD8 T cells. General study points: TRB CDR3s of CXCR3-positive naive cells were more hydrophobic than those of CXCR3-negative naive cells.

These receptors' targets are unknown. The libraries of TRB cDNA were prepared using 5' RACE with UMI labels. TCRdb reprocessed the 5' RACE reads and stores each CDR3 protein as one record, lacking DNA. This sample's table has about 89,000 distinct CDR3 sequences. Source material: naive CXCR3+ CD8+ T cells from blood. Subset in this sample: CD45RO-CCR7+CD27+CD95- naive CD8+ T cells expressing CXCR3 (TNR3+). The source is a human donor in good health. Some clones in this sample may be carry-over from other donors' samples.

The rearrangement uses TRBV7-6 and TRBJ1-1. CDR1 and CDR2 from the germline V gene are SGHVS and FNYEAQ. The CDR3 sequence is 15 residues long. The CDR3 sequence is CASSFTIADIRGAFF.

V is TRBV6-5 and J is TRBJ2-7. This CDR3 is 13 amino acids long. Looked up from germline, CDR1 is MNHEY and CDR2 is SVGAGI. CDR3 protein: CASSYSVSYEQYF.

This CDR3 is CASTTGPRAYEQYF. The rearrangement uses TRBV27 and TRBJ2-7; the TCRdb call, TRBD1, lacks DNA for checking. This CDR3 has 14 amino acids. Germline lookup yields CDR1 MNHEY and CDR2 SMNVEV (reference sequence).

This CDR3 reads CASSLIRAGAKNIQYF. This chain links TRBV28 with TRBJ2-4; TCRdb designates TRBD1, a call that cannot be tested without DNA. CDR3 length: 16 amino acids. Germline assignment: CDR1 MDHEN and CDR2 SYDVKM.

The rearrangement uses TRBV7-9 and TRBJ2-7; the TRBD1 assignment by TCRdb is unverifiable without DNA. This CDR3 contains 15 residues. The germline V gene encodes CDR1 SEHNR and CDR2 FQNEAQ (reference sequence). CDR3 protein: CASSQRDSSPYEQYF.

The rearrangement uses TRBV6-2 or TRBV6-3 and TRBJ2-7; TCRdb's assignment of TRBD2 cannot be checked, as there is no DNA. Germline CDR1 MNHEY, CDR2 SVGEGT. The CDR3 consists of 14 residues. The CDR3 protein is CASSYWGPSGEQYF.

The chain couples TRBV12-3 or TRBV12-4 to TRBJ2-7; lacking DNA, the TRBD1 call made by TCRdb goes unchecked. The CDR3 spans 14 residues. The CDR3 is CASSLTGEAYEQYF.

The J gene is TRBJ2-5, the V gene TRBV30; TCRdb's assignment of TRBD1 cannot be checked, as there is no DNA. Germline CDR1 GTSNPN, CDR2 SVGIG (reference sequence). The CDR3 sequence is 12 residues long. Here the CDR3 reads CAWEGGAETQYF.

The V and J genes are TRBV19 and TRBJ2-2. The CDR3 runs to 14 residues. The germline V gene encodes CDR1 LNHDA and CDR2 SQIVND (reference sequence). The CDR3 sequence is CASSIDGNTGELFF.

The gene calls are TRBV12-3 or TRBV12-4 and TRBJ2-7. The CDR3 contains 14 residues. CDR3 sequence reads: CASSSQLGTYEQYF.

V is TRBV11-3 and J is TRBJ2-7. Germline-derived CDR1 and CDR2 are SGHNT and YENEEA. This CDR3 is 13 amino acids long. CDR3 in amino acids: CASSLGGNNEQYF. The full variable domain, completed using reference TRBV11-3 and TRBJ2-7, is EAGVVQSPRYKIIEKKQPVAFWCNPISGHNTLYWYLQNLGQGPELLIRYENEEAVDDSQLPKDRFSAERLKGVDSTLKIQPAELGDSAVYLCASSLGGNNEQYFGPGTRLTVT.

The rearrangement joins TRBV6-5 to TRBJ2-5; the D call from TCRdb, TRBD1, cannot be confirmed without DNA. Germline assignment: CDR1 MNHEY and CDR2 SVGAGI. This CDR3 region has 16 residues. CDR3 residues: CASSYPMRGAGETQYF.

The genes are TRBV28 and TRBJ1-1; TCRdb picks TRBD1, but there is no DNA to check that call. The CDR3 runs to 14 residues. Germline-derived CDR1 and CDR2 are MDHEN and SYDVKM. The CDR3: CASTYGHMNTEAFF. Together with reference TRBV28 and TRBJ1-1, the CDR3 gives the full variable domain: DVKVTQSSRYLVKRTGEKVFLECVQDMDHENMFWYRQDPGLGLRLIYFSYDVKMKEKGDIPEGYSVSREKKERFSLILESASTNQTSMYLCASTYGHMNTEAFFGQGTRLTVV.

The chain has TRBV6-2 or TRBV6-3 and TRBJ1-2; the D gene TCRdb calls, TRBD1, cannot be checked with no DNA. The CDR3 is made up of 16 amino acids. Germline V lookup: CDR1 MNHEY, CDR2 SVGEGT. The CDR3 region is CASSSDPDRGFNGYTF.

The genes are TRBV5-1 and TRBJ2-3; absent DNA, TCRdb's TRBD1 call cannot be checked. The CDR3 has 14 residues. In germline, CDR1 is SGHRS, CDR2 YFSETQ. CDR3 protein: CASSGGTGADTQYF. Variable domain in full (rest from reference TRBV5-1 and TRBJ2-3): KAGVTQTPRYLIKTRGQQVTLSCSPISGHRSVSWYQQTPGQGLQFLFEYFSETQRNKGNFPGRFSGRQFSNSRSEMNVSTLELGDSALYLCASSGGTGADTQYFGPGTRLTVL.

The chain employs TRBV20-1 and TRBJ1-1; TCRdb calls TRBD1, which cannot be checked without DNA. The germline V gene has CDR1 DFQATT and CDR2 SNEGSKA (reference sequence). This CDR3 spans 15 amino acids. CDR3 region: CSAGTGGIANTEAFF.

The rearrangement links TRBV12-3 or TRBV12-4 to TRBJ1-2. This CDR3 comprises 13 residues. The CDR3 region is CASSPGGVDGYTF.

This chain uses TRBV7-8 with TRBJ2-1; with no DNA, the TCRdb D assignment of TRBD1 cannot be verified. Germline V lookup: CDR1 SGHVS, CDR2 FQNEAQ. This CDR3 region has 17 residues. The CDR3 loop reads CASSSRRSGQIYNEQFF.

This chain uses TRBV7-2 with TRBJ1-3. This CDR3 has 15 amino acids. Germline lookup yields CDR1 SGHTA and CDR2 FQGNSA. This CDR3 reads CASSLAIGSGNTIYF.

The genes are TRBV11-1 and TRBJ2-1; TCRdb designates TRBD2, a call that cannot be tested without DNA. CDR1 is SGHAT, CDR2 FQDESV, per germline (reference sequence). This CDR3 spans 14 amino acids. The chain's CDR3 is CASSSGPYDNEQFF. The whole variable domain, remainder taken from reference TRBV11-1 and TRBJ2-1, is EAEVAQSPRYKITEKSQAVAFWCDPISGHATLYWYRQILGQGPELLVQFQDESVVDDSQLPKDRFSAERLKGVDSTLKIQPAELGDSAMYLCASSSGPYDNEQFFGPGTRLTVL.

The rearrangement joins TRBV29-1 to TRBJ1-6. The CDR3 runs 14 residues. The germline gives CDR1 SQVTM, CDR2 ANQGSEA. The CDR3 here is CRTPYEGPGSPLHF.

The V call is TRBV12-3 or TRBV12-4, the J call TRBJ2-1; checking the TCRdb D call of TRBD2 is not possible without DNA. This CDR3 is 16 amino acids long. This chain's CDR3 is CASSLVWREPDGEQFF.

The V call is TRBV6-6, the J call TRBJ2-3. There are 15 residues in the CDR3. Looked up from germline, CDR1 is MNHNY and CDR2 is SVGAGI (reference sequence). CDR3 in amino acids: CASSHPTEITDTQYF.

This rearrangement joins TRBV6-2 or TRBV6-3 to TRBJ2-7. Germline V gene sequence: CDR1 MNHEY, CDR2 SVGEGT. This CDR3 spans 11 amino acids. CDR3 sequence reads: CASMESYEQYF.

The gene calls are TRBV7-3 and TRBJ2-1; the TCRdb call, TRBD2, lacks DNA for checking. The CDR3 covers 18 residues. Germline CDR1 is SGHTA and CDR2 is FQGTGA. This CDR3 reads CASSLNPIAGEPYNEQFF.

The chain recombines TRBV4-3 with TRBJ2-7; the TRBD2 assignment by TCRdb is unverifiable without DNA. Germline V gives CDR1 LGHNA, CDR2 YSLEER. The CDR3 covers 13 residues. The CDR3 sequence is CASGQGGRDEQYF.

The chain combines TRBV6-5 with TRBJ2-5. This CDR3 spans 16 amino acids. Per the germline V gene, CDR1 is MNHEY and CDR2 is SVGAGI. The CDR3 here is CASSYTYDSIQETQYF.